Presented here are 19 T cell receptor beta chains from one specimen sequenced in a study of T cells in tumors after PD-1 blockade. Sequenced by immunoSEQ multiplex PCR; TCRdb stores in-frame clones only, minus some. This table holds about 20,000 clones, about 77% found once. This specimen consisted of PBMCs, obtained before anti-PD-1 treatment. The receptors originated from a human donor with basal cell carcinoma.

The chain has TRBV5-4 and TRBJ2-5; D unresolved. This CDR3 region has 13 residues. Per the germline V gene, CDR1 is SGHNT and CDR2 is YYREEE (reference sequence). Trimming stripped 3 bases from V and 5 bases from J, with 11 bases between. Written as DNA, the CDR3 is TGTGCCAGCAGCTATGACCGTCAGGAGACCCAGTACTTC. Its translation is CASSYDRQETQYF.

The chain joins TRBV27 to TRBJ1-6; TRBD1 matches at 7 bases. Germline CDR1 MNHEY, CDR2 SMNVEV (reference sequence). The CDR3 totals 14 residues. The J segment lost 5 bases and the V segment lost 6 bases, leaving 4 bases of the junction unmatched. Written as DNA, the CDR3 is TGTGCCAGCAGATCAACAGGGGATAATTCACCCCTCCACTTT. This gives the protein CASRSTGDNSPLHF.

This chain's CDR3 is CASSLTSGNQPQHF. In DNA, the CDR3 is TGTGCCAGCAGCTTAACCTCAGGTAATCAGCCCCAGCATTTT. The chain has TRBV7-2 and TRBJ1-5; no clear D. Germline loops: CDR1 SGHTA, CDR2 FQGNSA. CDR3 size: 14 residues. V lost 2 bases and J 4 bases, leaving 9 bases between the germline ends.

On this clone: This CDR3 is also generated by other DNA sequences in the sample. The gene calls are TRBV2 and TRBJ2-1, with 9 bases identical to TRBD2. V lost 11 bases, J lost 0 bases, and 20 bases stayed unmatched. Germline CDR1 reads SNHLY; CDR2 reads FYNNEI. This CDR3 spans 19 amino acids. In nucleotides, the CDR3 is TGTGCCCCCAGTGACGGGTGGGCGCGGGAGGGGAGCTCCTACAATGAGCAGTTCTTC. Protein product: CAPSDGWAREGSSYNEQFF.

V is TRBV7-9 and J is TRBJ2-6, with TRBD1 matching over 8 bases. V trimming: 5 bases; J trimming: 2 bases; junction bases outside the gene matches: 5. The CDR3 consists of 16 residues. The germline gives CDR1 SEHNR, CDR2 FQNEAQ (reference sequence). As DNA, the CDR3 is TGTGCCAGCAGCCGAGCAGGGGGCGCTGGGGCCAACGTCCTGACTTTC. Amino acid sequence: CASSRAGGAGANVLTF.

The DNA for the CDR3 is TGTGCCAGCAGCTTAGAGTCCGCGGTGGAAGAGACCCAGTACTTC. It yields the protein CASSLESAVEETQYF. The chain joins TRBV11-1 to TRBJ2-5; D gene unclear. V was cut by 1 base and J by 3 bases, with 12 bases left in between. Germline V gene sequence: CDR1 SGHAT, CDR2 FQDESV (reference sequence). CDR3 length equals 15 residues.

The chain recombines TRBV29-1 with TRBJ2-3; 8 nucleotides align to TRBD1. The CDR3 has 12 amino acids. V was clipped by 6 bases and J by 3 bases; unmatched bases: 2. Germline V gene data show CDR1 as SQVTM and CDR2 as ANQGSEA. In DNA form, the CDR3 reads TGCAGCGTAGACAGGGGAACAGATACGCAGTATTTT. This sequence encodes CSVDRGTDTQYF.

This chain joins TRBV9 and TRBJ2-1, with TRBD1 matching 9 bases. This CDR3 is 17 amino acids long. V lost 4 bases and J lost 5; bases outside the gene matches: 13. Germline V gene lookup returns CDR1 SGDLS and CDR2 YYNGEE. CDR3 DNA sequence: TGTGCCAGCAGCCCCACTGGTAGACAGGGGGGGAACAATGAGCAGTTCTTC. As protein: CASSPTGRQGGNNEQFF.

The chain combines TRBV7-9 with TRBJ2-1; 8 nucleotides line up with TRBD2. Germline assignment: CDR1 SEHNR and CDR2 FQNEAQ (reference sequence). After removal of 7 bases from V and 6 bases from J, the junction contained 14 bases not matched to a gene. The CDR3 length is 16 residues. The CDR3 region is CASIKGWREAGNEQFF. The CDR3 nucleotides are TGTGCCAGCATCAAAGGGTGGCGGGAGGCCGGCAATGAGCAGTTCTTC.

The gene calls are TRBV5-4 and TRBJ2-2; TRBD1 matches 8 bases. The CDR3 spans 14 residues. The V gene's germline CDR1 is SGHNT and CDR2 YYREEE (reference sequence). Losses at the gene ends were 0 bases for V and 5 bases for J; bases not matched to a gene: 0. CDR3 loop: CASSLGQGTGELFF. CDR3 nucleotides: TGTGCCAGCAGCTTGGGACAGGGGACCGGGGAGCTGTTTTTT.

CDR3 bases: TGTGCCAGCAGCCGTACACAGGGCGCCGGGGAGCTGTTTTTT. This codes for CASSRTQGAGELFF. The chain combines TRBV7-2 with TRBJ2-2; D possibly corresponds to TRBD1 (6 bases). The germline V gene encodes CDR1 SGHTA and CDR2 FQGNSA. With 5 bases removed from V and 6 bases from J, the gap between germline ends came to 13 bases. This CDR3 has 14 residues.

This clone is judged medium-sized (0.01 to 0.1%). The chain has TRBV28 and TRBJ1-6; TRBD1 matches 7 bases. CDR1 is MDHEN, CDR2 SYDVKM, per germline. This CDR3 is 14 amino acids long. Trimming at V came to 7 bases and at J to 4 bases, leaving 4 bases not matched to a gene. The CDR3 bases are TGTGCCAGCAAATCCAGGGGGTATAATTCACCCCTCCACTTT. Translation: CASKSRGYNSPLHF.

The V gene is TRBV7-2, the J gene TRBJ1-1; D is unclear. The V end was cut by 1 base, the J end by 10 bases, with 16 bases between. CDR1 is SGHTA and CDR2 is FQGNSA in the germline V gene. The CDR3 runs 14 residues. DNA for the CDR3: TGTGCCAGCAGCTTAGGGGCTCCTCGAACTTCAGCTTTCTTT. Translating gives CASSLGAPRTSAFF.

This clone was observed a few times. The genes are TRBV3-1 (or the pseudogene TRBV3-2) and TRBJ2-7; TRBD1 might be the D (7 bases). CDR1 is LGHDT and CDR2 is YNNKEL in the germline V gene (reference sequence). This CDR3 is built from 15 residues. V lost 1 base, J lost 5 bases, and 15 bases lay in between. CDR3 in amino acids: CASSQGAGQPHEQYF. The CDR3 bases are TGTGCCAGCAGCCAAGGCGCGGGACAGCCACACGAGCAGTACTTC.

CDR3: CASSVSTDTDTQYF. For the CDR3, the DNA is TGCGCCAGCAGCGTATCTACTGACACAGATACGCAGTATTTT. The chain carries TRBV5-1 and TRBJ2-3; D ambiguous. The CDR3 runs to 14 residues. The germline V gene encodes CDR1 SGHRS and CDR2 YFSETQ. V was cut by 4 bases and J by 2 bases, with 11 bases left in between.

The rearrangement joins TRBV7-6 to TRBJ2-5, with D possibly matching TRBD1 (6 bases). Germline CDR1 SGHVS, CDR2 FNYEAQ. This CDR3 comprises 15 residues. The ends were cut back, 3 bases at V and 7 bases at J, with 18 bases in the middle. The CDR3 is CASSFSYGTPSTQYF. The CDR3 nucleotides are TGTGCCAGCAGCTTCTCTTACGGGACACCCTCGACCCAGTACTTC.

The V gene is TRBV18, the J gene TRBJ1-1; tentatively, D is TRBD1 (6 bases). This CDR3 has 14 amino acids. V lost 2 bases and J lost 10, with 17 bases in between. Germline lookup yields CDR1 KGHSH and CDR2 LQKENI. CDR3 nucleotide sequence: TGTGCCAGCTCACCAGAGACAGGACCCATAGGAGCTTTCTTT. It specifies CASSPETGPIGAFF.

This sequence joins TRBV5-1 and TRBJ2-5; D unresolved. The V end was cut by 0 bases, the J end by 2 bases, with 11 bases between. The germline V gene has CDR1 SGHRS and CDR2 YFSETQ. This CDR3 has 15 residues. In DNA, the CDR3 is TGCGCCAGCAGCTTGGGGGCCGGCTTACAAGAGACCCAGTACTTC. It specifies CASSLGAGLQETQYF.

A word on this clone: The same CDR3 is also encoded by other DNA sequences in this sample. The rearrangement joins TRBV4-3 to TRBJ1-2, with D uncertain. The CDR3 length is 14 residues. The V end was cut by 0 bases, the J end by 2 bases, with 7 bases between. Germline V gene data show CDR1 as LGHNA and CDR2 as YSLEER. CDR3 DNA: TGCGCCAGCAGCCAAGACCCCCTAAACTATGGCTACACCTTC. This gives the protein CASSQDPLNYGYTF.